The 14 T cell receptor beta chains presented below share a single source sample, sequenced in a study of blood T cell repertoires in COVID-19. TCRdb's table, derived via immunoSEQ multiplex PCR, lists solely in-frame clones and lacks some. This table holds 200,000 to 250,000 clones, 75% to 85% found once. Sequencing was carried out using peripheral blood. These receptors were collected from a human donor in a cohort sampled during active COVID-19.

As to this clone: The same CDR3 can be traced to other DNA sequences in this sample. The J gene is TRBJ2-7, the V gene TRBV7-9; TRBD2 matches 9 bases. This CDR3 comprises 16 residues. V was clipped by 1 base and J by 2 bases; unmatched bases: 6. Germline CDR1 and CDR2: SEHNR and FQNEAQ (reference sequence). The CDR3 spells CASSLDGGRVPYEQYF. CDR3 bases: TGTGCCAGCAGCTTAGACGGCGGGAGGGTCCCCTACGAGCAGTACTTC. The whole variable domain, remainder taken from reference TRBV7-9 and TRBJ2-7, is DTGVSQNPRHKITKRGQNVTFRCDPISEHNRLYWYRQTLGQGPEFLTYFQNEAQLEKSRLLSDRFSAERPKGSFSTLEIQRTEQGDSAMYLCASSLDGGRVPYEQYFGPGTRLTVT.

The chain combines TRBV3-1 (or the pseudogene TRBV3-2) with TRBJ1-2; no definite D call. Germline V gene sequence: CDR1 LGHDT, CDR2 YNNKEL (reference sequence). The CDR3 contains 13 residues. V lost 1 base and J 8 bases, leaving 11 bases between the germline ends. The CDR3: CASSQGSTRGYTF. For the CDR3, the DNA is TGTGCCAGCAGCCAAGGCAGTACGAGGGGCTACACCTTC.

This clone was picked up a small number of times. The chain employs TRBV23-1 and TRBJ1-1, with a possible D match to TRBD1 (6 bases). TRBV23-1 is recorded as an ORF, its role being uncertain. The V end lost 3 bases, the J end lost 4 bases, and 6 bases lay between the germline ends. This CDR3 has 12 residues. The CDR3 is CASSHRGTEAFF. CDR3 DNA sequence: TGCGCCAGCAGTCACAGGGGCACTGAAGCTTTCTTT.

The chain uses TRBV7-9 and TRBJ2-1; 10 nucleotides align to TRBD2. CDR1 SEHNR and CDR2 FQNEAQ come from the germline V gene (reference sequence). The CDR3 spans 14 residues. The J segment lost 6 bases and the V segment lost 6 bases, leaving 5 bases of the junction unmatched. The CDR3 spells CASSHGLAVNEQFF. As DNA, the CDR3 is TGTGCCAGCAGTCACGGACTAGCGGTCAATGAGCAGTTCTTC.

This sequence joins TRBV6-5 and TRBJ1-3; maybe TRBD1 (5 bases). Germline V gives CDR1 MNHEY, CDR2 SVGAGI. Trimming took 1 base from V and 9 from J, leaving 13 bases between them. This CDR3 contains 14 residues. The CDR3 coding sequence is TGTGCCAGCAGTTACTTTGGGGCAGAAAGCACCATATATTTT. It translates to CASSYFGAESTIYF.

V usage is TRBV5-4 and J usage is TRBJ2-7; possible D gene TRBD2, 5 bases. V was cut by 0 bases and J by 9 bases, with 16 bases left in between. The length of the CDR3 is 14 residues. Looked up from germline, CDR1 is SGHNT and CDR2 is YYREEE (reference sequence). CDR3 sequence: CASSLASPQAGQYF. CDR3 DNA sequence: TGTGCCAGCAGCTTGGCTAGCCCCCAAGCAGGGCAGTACTTC.

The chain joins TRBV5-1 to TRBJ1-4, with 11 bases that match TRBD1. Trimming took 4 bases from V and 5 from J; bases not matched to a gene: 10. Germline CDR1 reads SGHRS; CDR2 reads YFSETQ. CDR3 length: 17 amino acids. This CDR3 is CASSPNPGQGGNEKLFF. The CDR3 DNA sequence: TGCGCCAGCAGCCCAAATCCGGGACAGGGGGGGAATGAAAAACTGTTTTTT.

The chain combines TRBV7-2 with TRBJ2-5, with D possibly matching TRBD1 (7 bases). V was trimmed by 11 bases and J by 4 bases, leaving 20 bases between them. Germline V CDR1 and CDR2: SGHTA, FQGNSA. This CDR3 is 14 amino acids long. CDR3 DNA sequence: TGTGCCTCCCGGTTGGAGGGGGCTATAGAGACCCAGTACTTC. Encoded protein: CASRLEGAIETQYF.

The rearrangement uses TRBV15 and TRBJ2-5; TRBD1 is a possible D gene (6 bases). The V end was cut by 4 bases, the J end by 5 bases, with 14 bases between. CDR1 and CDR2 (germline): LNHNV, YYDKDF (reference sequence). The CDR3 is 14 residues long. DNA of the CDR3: TGTGCCACCAGCAACCAGGGGTTTGGGGAGACCCAGTACTTC. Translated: CATSNQGFGETQYF.

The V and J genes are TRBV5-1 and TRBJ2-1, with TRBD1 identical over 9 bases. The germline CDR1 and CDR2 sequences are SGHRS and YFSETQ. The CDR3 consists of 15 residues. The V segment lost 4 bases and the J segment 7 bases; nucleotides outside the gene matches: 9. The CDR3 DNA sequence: TGCGCCAGCAGCGGAGCACAGGGGGCGGGGAATGAGCAGTTCTTC. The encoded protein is CASSGAQGAGNEQFF.

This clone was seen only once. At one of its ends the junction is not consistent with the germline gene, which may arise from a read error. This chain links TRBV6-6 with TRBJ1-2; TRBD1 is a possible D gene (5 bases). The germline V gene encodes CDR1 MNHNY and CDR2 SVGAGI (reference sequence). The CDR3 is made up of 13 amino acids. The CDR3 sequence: CASSYSNLGGTIF. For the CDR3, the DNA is TGTGCCAGCAGTTACTCGAATTTGGGGGGAACTATTTTC.

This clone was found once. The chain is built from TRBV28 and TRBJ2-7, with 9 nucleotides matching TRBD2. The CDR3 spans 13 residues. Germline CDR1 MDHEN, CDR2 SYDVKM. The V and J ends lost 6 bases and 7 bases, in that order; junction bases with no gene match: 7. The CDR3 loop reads CASRIAGVREQYF. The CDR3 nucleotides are TGTGCCAGCAGAATAGCGGGGGTTCGGGAGCAGTACTTC.

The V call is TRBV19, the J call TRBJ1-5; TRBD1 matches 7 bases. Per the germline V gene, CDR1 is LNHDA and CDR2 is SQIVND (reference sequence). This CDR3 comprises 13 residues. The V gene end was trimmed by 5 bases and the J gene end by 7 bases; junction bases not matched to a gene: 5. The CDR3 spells CASSSDREQPQHF. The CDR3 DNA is TGTGCCAGTAGTTCCGACAGGGAACAGCCCCAGCATTTT. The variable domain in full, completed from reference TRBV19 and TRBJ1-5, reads DGGITQSPKYLFRKEGQNVTLSCEQNLNHDAMYWYRQDPGQGLRLIYYSQIVNDFQKGDIAEGYSVSREKKESFPLTVTSAQKNPTAFYLCASSSDREQPQHFGDGTRLSIL.

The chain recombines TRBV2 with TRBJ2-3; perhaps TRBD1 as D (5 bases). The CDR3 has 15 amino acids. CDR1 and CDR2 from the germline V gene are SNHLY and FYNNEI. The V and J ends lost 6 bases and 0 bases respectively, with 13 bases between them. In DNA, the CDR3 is TGTGCCAGCAGCGAGGTGGGGCTCAGCACAGATACGCAGTATTTT. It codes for CASSEVGLSTDTQYF.